This entry lists 29 T cell receptor beta chains sequenced from one sample in a study of T cells after yellow fever vaccination. TCRdb reprocessed the 5' RACE reads via MiXCR and lists one record per CDR3 protein. This table has approximately 330,000 distinct CDR3 sequences, approximately 4% appearing once. Specimen: PBMCs, collected 5 days after the yellow fever booster vaccination. The receptors originated from a man aged 18 to 30 who received the YFV17D yellow fever vaccine.

This clonotype came up a few times. The gene calls are TRBV10-2 and TRBJ2-2, with TRBD2 matching 12 bases. After removal of 7 bases from V and 6 bases from J, the junction contained 6 bases not matched to a gene. In germline, CDR1 is WSHSY, CDR2 SAAADI. This CDR3 is 15 amino acids long. CDR3 loop: CASNQGTSGSGELFF. The CDR3 DNA reads as TGCGCCAGCAACCAAGGGACTAGCGGGTCCGGGGAGCTGTTTTTT.

This clonotype was counted between two and nine times. The chain recombines TRBV7-2 with TRBJ1-5, with TRBD1 matching over 7 bases. CDR3 size: 16 residues. Trimming cost V 5 bases and J 3 bases; bases outside gene matches: 10. Germline lookup yields CDR1 SGHTA and CDR2 FQGNSA. CDR3 nucleotide sequence: TGTGCCAGCAGCGCAGAGACAGGGTTTGTCAATCAGCCCCAGCATTTT. This codes for CASSAETGFVNQPQHF. The whole variable domain, filled in from reference TRBV7-2 and TRBJ1-5, reads GAGVSQSPSNKVTEKGKDVELRCDPISGHTALYWYRQSLGQGLEFLIYFQGNSAPDKSGLPSDRFSAERTGGSVSTLTIQRTQQEDSAVYLCASSAETGFVNQPQHFGDGTRLSIL.

The table lists this clonotype with many counts. This sequence joins TRBV5-1 and TRBJ1-4; D ambiguous. The CDR3 sequence is 14 residues long. V gave up 3 bases and J gave up 0 bases, with 6 bases separating them. CDR1 is SGHRS, CDR2 YFSETQ, per germline. CDR3 amino acids: CASSSSATNEKLFF. In nucleotides, the CDR3 is TGCGCCAGCAGCTCAAGTGCAACTAATGAAAAACTGTTTTTT.

This clonotype was observed many times. CDR3 loop: CAWSDGDLLRETQYF. The CDR3 nucleotides read TGTGCCTGGAGTGACGGGGATCTTCTCCGGGAGACCCAGTACTTC. V and J are TRBV30 and TRBJ2-5, with D perhaps matching TRBD2 (5 bases). CDR1 GTSNPN and CDR2 SVGIG come from the germline V gene (reference sequence). With 1 base removed from V and 5 bases from J, the gap between germline ends came to 17 bases. The CDR3 consists of 15 residues.

V gene TRBV5-4 combines with J gene TRBJ2-2; 7 bases align to TRBD1. Germline lookup yields CDR1 SGHNT and CDR2 YYREEE (reference sequence). V was pared by 0 bases and J by 8 bases, with 1 base of the junction left unmatched. There are 13 residues in the CDR3. In DNA, the CDR3 is TGTGCCAGCAGCTTGGAGGGACAGGGGGAGCTGTTTTTT. Translation: CASSLEGQGELFF. The whole variable domain, filled in from reference TRBV5-4 and TRBJ2-2, reads ETGVTQSPTHLIKTRGQQVTLRCSSQSGHNTVSWYQQALGQGPQFIFQYYREEENGRGNFPPRFSGLQFPNYSSELNVNALELDDSALYLCASSLEGQGELFFGEGSRLTVL.

In its sample, this clonotype was seen a few times. The CDR3 coding sequence is TGTGCCAGCAGCAGGGCAGTGAACACTGAAGCTTTCTTT. Translating gives CASSRAVNTEAFF. The chain recombines TRBV5-4 with TRBJ1-1; D uncertain. V was trimmed by 4 bases and J by 0 bases, leaving 7 bases between them. Germline CDR1 SGHNT, CDR2 YYREEE (reference sequence). The CDR3 consists of 13 residues. The complete variable domain, with remaining parts taken from reference TRBV5-4 and TRBJ1-1, reads ETGVTQSPTHLIKTRGQQVTLRCSSQSGHNTVSWYQQALGQGPQFIFQYYREEENGRGNFPPRFSGLQFPNYSSELNVNALELDDSALYLCASSRAVNTEAFFGQGTRLTVV.

This clonotype showed up just a few times. The J gene is TRBJ2-3, the V gene TRBV4-1, with unresolved D. CDR3 length: 16 residues. V lost 3 bases, J lost 0 bases, and 13 bases lay in between. From germline, CDR1 is MGHRA and CDR2 YSYEKL. CDR3 bases: TGCGCCAGCAGCCACCTTGACTTGTTCAGCACAGATACGCAGTATTTT. Translation: CASSHLDLFSTDTQYF.

Ten or more counts support this clonotype. The chain carries TRBV5-1 and TRBJ2-7; D is unclear. Germline values: CDR1 SGHRS, CDR2 YFSETQ. The CDR3 contains 13 residues. Trimming took 3 bases from V and 6 from J, leaving 13 bases between them. CDR3 DNA: TGCGCCAGCAGCTCCCTCCCGAGGCCCGAGCAGTACTTC. As protein: CASSSLPRPEQYF.

This clonotype was seen only a few times. The chain is built from TRBV5-5 and TRBJ1-1; 7 bases are shared with TRBD1. There are 13 residues in the CDR3. Germline V gives CDR1 SGHKS, CDR2 YYEKEE (reference sequence). Trimming took 9 bases from V and 1 from J; bases not matched to a gene: 6. For the CDR3, the DNA is TGTGCCACTTCGACAGGGAGGAACACTGAAGCTTTCTTT. This sequence encodes CATSTGRNTEAFF.

This clonotype turned up a few times. The chain recombines TRBV24-1 with TRBJ2-7; D is uncertain. The length of the CDR3 is 15 residues. V lost 0 bases and J lost 5, with 13 bases in between. Germline CDR1 KGHDR, CDR2 SFDVKD. CDR3 nucleotide sequence: TGTGCCACCAGTGATTTGGGGTTGAGGCCCAACGAGCAGTACTTC. Its translation: CATSDLGLRPNEQYF.

This clonotype was seen only a few times. The CDR3 nucleotides read TGTGCCAGCAGCCCCTGGGACAGGTTTGATGGCTACACCTTC. Amino acid sequence: CASSPWDRFDGYTF. The gene calls are TRBV13 and TRBJ1-2, with 8 bases lining up with TRBD1. This CDR3 is built from 14 residues. V gave up 5 bases and J gave up 6 bases; unmatched junction bases: 8. CDR1 is PRHDT, CDR2 FYEKMQ, per germline (reference sequence).

The table lists this clonotype with a few counts. This chain connects TRBV20-1 to TRBJ1-6; D ambiguous. V lost 1 base and J 7 bases, leaving 8 bases between the germline ends. The CDR3 is 13 residues long. Germline CDR1 DFQATT, CDR2 SNEGSKA (reference sequence). The CDR3 protein is CSARVSGNSPLHF. The CDR3 DNA is TGCAGTGCTAGAGTCAGTGGGAATTCACCCCTCCACTTT.

This clonotype was seen repeatedly, ten times or more. The chain links TRBV9 to TRBJ2-7, with 10 nucleotides matching TRBD2. The CDR3 consists of 17 residues. J gave up 4 bases and V 5 bases, and 15 bases lay outside the gene matches. Germline loops: CDR1 SGDLS, CDR2 YYNGEE. CDR3 loop: CASRLGFTSGETYEQYV. The CDR3 DNA reads as TGTGCCAGCAGGCTCGGATTTACTAGCGGGGAGACATACGAGCAGTACGTC.

This clonotype was seen repeatedly, ten times or more. The chain links TRBV12-3 or TRBV12-4 to TRBJ2-1; D might be TRBD1 or TRBD2, each matching 5 bases. V lost 5 bases and J 9 bases, leaving 17 bases between the germline ends. The CDR3 is 14 residues long. Here the CDR3 DNA reads TGTGCCAGCAGTCGCCCCCCCCCCGGGGCTGAGCAGTTCTTC. The encoded protein is CASSRPPPGAEQFF.

This clonotype occurred many times. The chain joins TRBV4-3 to TRBJ2-2; a weak D match, TRBD2 (5 bases). The germline V gene has CDR1 LGHNA and CDR2 YSLEER. The CDR3 extends over 17 amino acids. V was cut by 0 bases and J by 4 bases, with 15 bases left in between. The CDR3 region has the DNA TGCGCCAGCAGCCAAGAAATGCTACGGGGATTCACCGGGGAGCTGTTTTTT. This encodes CASSQEMLRGFTGELFF.

The V call is TRBV3-1, the J call TRBJ2-7; no firm D call. V was trimmed by 5 bases and J by 3 bases, leaving 8 bases between them. Per the germline V gene, CDR1 is LGHDT and CDR2 is YNNKEL (reference sequence). This CDR3 comprises 12 residues. CDR3 bases: TGTGCCAGCAGCGAAAGCGTCTACGAGCAGTACTTC. Its protein product is CASSESVYEQYF.

A few counts support this clonotype. The chain is built from TRBV29-1 and TRBJ2-5; D unclear. The CDR3 has 13 residues. Germline V gives CDR1 SQVTM, CDR2 ANQGSEA. The germline V and J ends were trimmed by 2 bases and 1 base, with 8 bases remaining between them. The CDR3 spells CSVERGFQETQYF. The CDR3 DNA is TGCAGCGTTGAAAGAGGATTCCAAGAGACCCAGTACTTC.

A few counts support this clonotype. The DNA of the CDR3 is TGTGCCAGCAGGGGGGGGGACAGCCTCTCATTAGGTTCACCCCTCCACTTT. Translated: CASRGGDSLSLGSPLHF. The chain combines TRBV27 with TRBJ1-6; 7 positions match TRBD1. The germline gives CDR1 MNHEY, CDR2 SMNVEV (reference sequence). This CDR3 has 17 residues. Trimming removed 6 bases from V and 9 bases from J; junction bases left unmatched: 17.

In its sample, this clonotype was seen many times. J is TRBJ2-3 and V is TRBV10-3; the match to TRBD1 covers 10 bases. Losses at the gene ends were 11 bases for V and 3 bases for J; bases not matched to a gene: 5. This CDR3 spans 13 amino acids. Per germline, CDR1 ENHRY and CDR2 SYGVKD. The CDR3 DNA reads TGTGCCGCCGAGGGACAGGGGACAGATACGCAGTATTTT. This encodes CAAEGQGTDTQYF.

Ten or more counts support this clonotype. This chain connects TRBV7-8 to TRBJ2-1; perhaps TRBD1 as D (5 bases). CDR1 and CDR2 (germline): SGHVS, FQNEAQ. V was cut by 4 bases and J by 8 bases, with 21 bases left in between. The CDR3 length is 16 residues. The CDR3 loop is CASSSLGQGMFDEQFF. CDR3 DNA: TGTGCCAGCAGCTCCCTGGGGCAGGGTATGTTCGATGAGCAGTTCTTC.

A few counts support this clonotype. The rearrangement joins TRBV4-2 to TRBJ2-3; weak D call: TRBD2 (5 bases). The CDR3 has 17 amino acids. V was trimmed by 4 bases and J by 3 bases, leaving 20 bases between them. Germline values: CDR1 LGHNA, CDR2 YNFKEQ. The chain's CDR3 is CASSPARGSFHTDTQYF. In nucleotides, the CDR3 is TGTGCCAGCAGCCCAGCCCGAGGGAGTTTTCATACAGATACGCAGTATTTT.

At least ten counts were recorded for this clonotype. V and J are TRBV5-1 and TRBJ2-3; D possibly corresponds to TRBD1 (5 bases). The V and J ends lost 4 bases and 0 bases respectively, with 15 bases between them. This CDR3 contains 16 residues. The germline V gene encodes CDR1 SGHRS and CDR2 YFSETQ. The CDR3 region is CASSLRQLISTDTQYF. CDR3 coding DNA: TGCGCCAGCAGCCTACGACAGTTAATAAGCACAGATACGCAGTATTTT. The whole variable domain, remainder taken from reference TRBV5-1 and TRBJ2-3, is KAGVTQTPRYLIKTRGQQVTLSCSPISGHRSVSWYQQTPGQGLQFLFEYFSETQRNKGNFPGRFSGRQFSNSRSEMNVSTLELGDSALYLCASSLRQLISTDTQYFGPGTRLTVL.

This clonotype was counted many times. The CDR3 protein is CASSATGTSGRIAYNEQFF. The DNA of the CDR3 is TGTGCCAGCAGCGCGACAGGGACTAGCGGGCGAATCGCCTACAATGAGCAGTTCTTC. This sequence joins TRBV5-5 and TRBJ2-1, with 12 nucleotides matching TRBD2. CDR3 length equals 19 residues. Germline CDR1 SGHKS, CDR2 YYEKEE (reference sequence). Trimming at V came to 4 bases and at J to 2 bases, leaving 13 bases not matched to a gene.

This clonotype was counted a few times. This chain uses TRBV12-3 or TRBV12-4 with TRBJ2-1; D gene ambiguous. The CDR3 is 12 residues long. Trimming cost V 6 bases and J 12 bases, with 15 bases left between them. The CDR3 bases are TGTGCCAGCAGCGCTGACCCCCTGACGCAGTTCTTC. Amino acid sequence: CASSADPLTQFF.

The chain is built from TRBV4-2 and TRBJ1-2; TRBD1 is a possible D gene (6 bases). In germline, CDR1 is LGHNA, CDR2 YNFKEQ. The CDR3 consists of 15 residues. Trimming shortened V by 1 base and J by 3 bases, and 12 bases separated the two germline ends. In DNA, the CDR3 is TGTGCCAGCAGCCAAGGATCAGGGGAGGACTATGGCTACACCTTC. Translation: CASSQGSGEDYGYTF.

This clonotype has more than one count but fewer than ten. CDR3 nucleotide sequence: TGTGCCAGCAGCCAAGCCTCAGAGGGCAATCAGCCCCAGCATTTT. Protein: CASSQASEGNQPQHF. The chain carries TRBV3-1 and TRBJ1-5; D is uncertain. Germline V gene data show CDR1 as LGHDT and CDR2 as YNNKEL (reference sequence). V was clipped by 1 base and J by 2 bases, with 9 bases between them. There are 15 residues in the CDR3.

This clonotype came up a few times. CDR3 in amino acids: CASSPNQLNYGYTF. The CDR3 DNA follows: TGTGCCAGCTCACCAAATCAGCTTAACTATGGCTACACCTTC. The chain recombines TRBV18 with TRBJ1-2; no reliable D call. Trimming shortened V by 2 bases and J by 1 base, and 8 bases separated the two germline ends. The CDR3 contains 14 residues. Germline V gene sequence: CDR1 KGHSH, CDR2 LQKENI.

This clonotype was seen only a few times. The gene calls are TRBV5-5 and TRBJ2-7; possible D gene TRBD2, 6 bases. This CDR3 region has 13 residues. Germline-derived CDR1 and CDR2 are SGHKS and YYEKEE (reference sequence). The germline V and J ends were trimmed by 3 bases and 3 bases, with 10 bases remaining between them. The CDR3 sequence is CASSSGLSYEQYV. CDR3 sequence (DNA): TGTGCCAGCAGCTCGGGACTTAGCTACGAGCAGTACGTC.

This clonotype was recorded many times. V is TRBV7-3 and J is TRBJ1-1; D call uncertain. Germline loops: CDR1 SGHTA, CDR2 FQGTGA. V lost 4 bases and J 4 bases, leaving 10 bases between the germline ends. This CDR3 has 13 residues. The CDR3 sequence is CASSSGGGTEAFF. The CDR3 DNA is TGTGCCAGCAGCTCCGGTGGTGGCACTGAAGCTTTCTTT.